The 15 T cell receptor beta chains presented below share a single source sample, sequenced in a study of HIV-infected children after antiretroviral therapy interruption. A 3' RACE protocol on RNA, with unique molecular identifiers, produced the TCR library. One entry per CDR3 protein, called by TCRdb with MiXCR from the 3' RACE reads. The sample has approximately 95,000 distinct CDR3 sequences, about 7.2% seen once; the top ten hold about 1.1%. Sample treatment: PENTA 11 planned treatment interruption arm or continuous ART arm. The sample was CD45RA+ CD4+ T cells from PBMCs, pooled from several time points, taken from a donor given antiretroviral therapy, either interrupted or continuous. Sample subset: naive CD4+ CD45RA+ CD45RO- T cells. The source of these receptors is a pool of human donors with HIV.

The chain uses TRBV19 and TRBJ1-5, with D possibly TRBD1 on 5 matching bases. Trimming stripped 7 bases from V and 0 bases from J, with 10 bases between. The CDR3 has 14 residues. Per the germline V gene, CDR1 is LNHDA and CDR2 is SQIVND (reference sequence). CDR3 loop: CASTYGGSNQPQHF. The CDR3 coding sequence is TGTGCCAGTACCTATGGGGGTAGCAATCAGCCCCAGCATTTT.

This clonotype was observed at least ten times. The CDR3 nucleotides are TGTGCCAGCAGTGGCTCGGGGTTCCCTGAAGCTTTCTTT. Translated: CASSGSGFPEAFF. The chain uses TRBV6-5 and TRBJ1-1; D is undetermined. This CDR3 has 13 amino acids. Germline-derived CDR1 and CDR2 are MNHEY and SVGAGI. The V gene lost 5 bases and the J gene lost 6 bases, with 13 bases spanning the gap.

This clonotype has more than one count but fewer than ten. This rearrangement joins TRBV2 to TRBJ2-5; possible D gene TRBD2, 6 bases. Germline V gene sequence: CDR1 SNHLY, CDR2 FYNNEI. Trimming stripped 0 bases from V and 1 base from J, with 12 bases between. This CDR3 has 16 residues. The CDR3 spells CASSEARGLTQETQYF. As DNA, the CDR3 is TGTGCCAGCAGTGAAGCGAGGGGACTGACCCAAGAGACCCAGTACTTC.

This clonotype was picked up a small number of times. V usage is TRBV19 and J usage is TRBJ2-3; D is unresolved. The ends were cut back, 3 bases at V and 2 bases at J, with 3 bases in the middle. The CDR3 has 12 amino acids. Germline V gene sequence: CDR1 LNHDA, CDR2 SQIVND (reference sequence). The chain's CDR3 is CASSIDTDTQYF. The CDR3 DNA is TGTGCCAGTAGTATCGACACAGATACGCAGTATTTT.

This clonotype turned up a few times. The chain is built from TRBV15 and TRBJ2-1; tentative D call: TRBD2 (6 bases). V was pared by 8 bases and J by 8 bases, with 28 bases between. The germline V gene encodes CDR1 LNHNV and CDR2 YYDKDF (reference sequence). The CDR3 has 17 residues. The CDR3 here is CATATIRPGLLGDEQFF. Here the CDR3 DNA reads TGTGCCACCGCAACGATAAGACCGGGACTTTTGGGGGATGAGCAGTTCTTC.

At least ten counts were recorded for this clonotype. This sequence joins TRBV12-3 or TRBV12-4 and TRBJ2-1, with 10 bases aligning to TRBD2. This CDR3 region has 14 residues. The V gene end was trimmed by 6 bases and the J gene end by 7 bases; junction bases not matched to a gene: 6. The chain's CDR3 is CASRRVAGGNEQFF. CDR3 nucleotides: TGTGCCAGCAGGCGGGTAGCGGGGGGAAATGAGCAGTTCTTC.

This clonotype was seen ten or more times. The rearrangement joins TRBV9 to TRBJ2-2; possibly TRBD2 for D (7 bases). Trimming stripped 0 bases from V and 5 bases from J, with 20 bases between. Germline V gives CDR1 SGDLS, CDR2 YYNGEE. CDR3 length: 18 residues. CDR3 in amino acids: CASSVVSRGGVRTGELFF. CDR3 nucleotide sequence: TGTGCCAGCAGCGTAGTTTCCAGGGGAGGGGTAAGAACCGGGGAGCTGTTTTTT.

The sample holds many counts of this clonotype. The gene calls are TRBV28 and TRBJ2-3; D remains unclear. V was pared by 2 bases and J by 4 bases, with 4 bases between. Germline V gene lookup returns CDR1 MDHEN and CDR2 SYDVKM. This CDR3 has 12 amino acids. DNA for the CDR3: TGTGCCAGCAGTTTACAGGCAGATACGCAGTATTTT. Translating gives CASSLQADTQYF.

V is TRBV29-1 and J is TRBJ2-1, with TRBD2 matching over 11 bases. Germline CDR1 is SQVTM and CDR2 is ANQGSEA. The V gene end was trimmed by 5 bases and the J gene end by 2 bases; junction bases not matched to a gene: 5. CDR3 length equals 15 residues. CDR3 DNA: TGCAGCGTTCCGACTAGCGGGGCCGCCTACAATGAGCAGTTCTTC. Translated: CSVPTSGAAYNEQFF.

Here the CDR3 reads CAISGGGSYNEQFF. The CDR3 DNA reads as TGTGCCATCAGTGGGGGGGGGTCCTACAATGAGCAGTTCTTC. V gene TRBV10-3 combines with J gene TRBJ2-1; 7 nucleotides line up with TRBD2. CDR1 ENHRY and CDR2 SYGVKD come from the germline V gene. J gave up 1 base and V 4 bases, and 1 base lay outside the gene matches. CDR3 size: 14 residues.

The table lists this clonotype with many counts. The J gene is TRBJ1-5, the V gene TRBV19; D is unclear. The germline gives CDR1 LNHDA, CDR2 SQIVND (reference sequence). The CDR3 consists of 15 residues. The ends were cut back, 0 bases at V and 0 bases at J, with 6 bases in the middle. CDR3 sequence reads: CASSIESDSNQPQHF. The DNA for the CDR3 is TGTGCCAGTAGTATAGAGAGTGATAGCAATCAGCCCCAGCATTTT.

This rearrangement joins TRBV7-3 to TRBJ2-7; perhaps TRBD2 as D (5 bases). V was shortened by 8 bases and J by 7 bases, with 27 bases between the two germline ends. This CDR3 has 16 amino acids. CDR1 and CDR2 (germline): SGHTA, FQGTGA. This CDR3 is CASSVTRTPQPIEQYF. In DNA form, the CDR3 reads TGTGCCAGCTCTGTAACGAGGACTCCCCAACCTATTGAGCAGTACTTC.

This clonotype was seen a handful of times. This rearrangement joins TRBV7-2 to TRBJ2-7; 11 bases map to TRBD1. Looked up from germline, CDR1 is SGHTA and CDR2 is FQGNSA. V lost 1 base and J lost 3; bases outside the gene matches: 11. The CDR3 is made up of 18 amino acids. CDR3 sequence: CASSLGTGGAFGIYEQYF. The CDR3 DNA reads TGTGCCAGCAGCTTAGGGACAGGGGGCGCTTTTGGAATCTACGAGCAGTACTTC.

This clonotype appeared many times. V is TRBV3-1 and J is TRBJ1-2; 7 bases map to TRBD1. The trim removed 4 bases at V and 8 bases at J, leaving 10 bases unmatched. This CDR3 contains 14 residues. CDR1 is LGHDT, CDR2 YNNKEL, per germline (reference sequence). In DNA form, the CDR3 reads TGTGCCAGCAGCCCACAGGACAGGATGAGGGGCTACACCTTC. This gives the protein CASSPQDRMRGYTF.

The gene calls are TRBV7-9 and TRBJ2-2; the D is unclear. This CDR3 is built from 14 residues. Germline CDR1 and CDR2: SEHNR and FQNEAQ (reference sequence). The V end lost 1 base, the J end lost 6 bases, and 9 bases lay between the germline ends. CDR3 in DNA: TGTGCCAGCAGCTTAGGACGGTGGGCCGGGGAGCTGTTTTTT. Its translation is CASSLGRWAGELFF.